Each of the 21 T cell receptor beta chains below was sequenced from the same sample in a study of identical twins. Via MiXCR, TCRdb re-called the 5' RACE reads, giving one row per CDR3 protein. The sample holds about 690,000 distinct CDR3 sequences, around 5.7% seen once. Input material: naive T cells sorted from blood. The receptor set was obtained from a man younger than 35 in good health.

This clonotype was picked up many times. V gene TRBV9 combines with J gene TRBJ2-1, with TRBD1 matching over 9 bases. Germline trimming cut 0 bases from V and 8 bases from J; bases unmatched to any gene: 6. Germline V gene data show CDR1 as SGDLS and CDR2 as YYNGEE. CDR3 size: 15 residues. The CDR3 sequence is CASSVGGQGIDEQFF. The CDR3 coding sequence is TGTGCCAGCAGCGTAGGGGGACAGGGAATCGATGAGCAGTTCTTC. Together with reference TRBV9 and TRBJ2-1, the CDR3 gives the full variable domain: DSGVTQTPKHLITATGQRVTLRCSPRSGDLSVYWYQQSLDQGLQFLIQYYNGEERAKGNILERFSAQQFPDLHSELNLSSLELGDSALYFCASSVGGQGIDEQFFGPGTRLTVL.

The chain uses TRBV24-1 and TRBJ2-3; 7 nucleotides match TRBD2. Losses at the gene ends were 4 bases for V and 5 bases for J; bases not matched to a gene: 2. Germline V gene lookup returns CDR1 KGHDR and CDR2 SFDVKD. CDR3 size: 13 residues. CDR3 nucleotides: TGTGCCACCAGTGACCCGGGAGGAGATACGCAGTATTTT. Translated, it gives CATSDPGGDTQYF.

This CDR3 is CASSSTSGIFYNEQFF. CDR3 in DNA: TGTGCCAGCAGCTCAACTAGCGGGATCTTCTACAATGAGCAGTTCTTC. The rearrangement uses TRBV7-2 and TRBJ2-1, with 10 bases matching TRBD2. Germline V gene lookup returns CDR1 SGHTA and CDR2 FQGNSA. The CDR3 sequence is 16 residues long. V gave up 4 bases and J gave up 3 bases; unmatched junction bases: 6.

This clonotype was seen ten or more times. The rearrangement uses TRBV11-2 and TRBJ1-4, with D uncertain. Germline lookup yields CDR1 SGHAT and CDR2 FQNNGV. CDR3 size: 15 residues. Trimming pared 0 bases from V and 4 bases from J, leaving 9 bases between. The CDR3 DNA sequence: TGTGCCAGCAGCTTAGATCGGCGGGATAATGAAAAACTGTTTTTT. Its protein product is CASSLDRRDNEKLFF.

The CDR3 DNA reads TGTGCCAGCAGCTTGTTGCGGGAGGCCTTAGAGACCCAGTACTTC. Translating gives CASSLLREALETQYF. V gene TRBV7-9 combines with J gene TRBJ2-5; 8 bases agree with TRBD2. V was clipped by 3 bases and J by 4 bases; unmatched bases: 7. The CDR3 has 15 residues. CDR1 SEHNR and CDR2 FQNEAQ come from the germline V gene (reference sequence).

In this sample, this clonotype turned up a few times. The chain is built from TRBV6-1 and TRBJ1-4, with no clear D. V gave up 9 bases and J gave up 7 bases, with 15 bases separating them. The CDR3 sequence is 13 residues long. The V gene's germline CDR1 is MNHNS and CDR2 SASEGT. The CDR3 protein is CASSKNFGEKLFF. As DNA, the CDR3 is TGTGCCAGTAGTAAAAATTTTGGTGAAAAACTGTTTTTT.

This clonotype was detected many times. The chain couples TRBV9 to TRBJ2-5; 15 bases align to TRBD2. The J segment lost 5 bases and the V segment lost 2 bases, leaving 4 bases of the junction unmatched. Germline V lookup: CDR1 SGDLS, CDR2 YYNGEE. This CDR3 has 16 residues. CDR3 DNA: TGTGCCAGCAGCGTGGGACTAGCGGGAGGAGTGGAGACCCAGTACTTC. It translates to CASSVGLAGGVETQYF.

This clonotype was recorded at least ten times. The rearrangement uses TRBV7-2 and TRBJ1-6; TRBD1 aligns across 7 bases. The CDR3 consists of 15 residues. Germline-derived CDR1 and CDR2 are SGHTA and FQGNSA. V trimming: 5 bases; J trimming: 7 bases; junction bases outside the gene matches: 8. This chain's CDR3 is CASSRDGTANSPLHF. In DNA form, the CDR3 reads TGTGCCAGCAGCAGAGACGGGACAGCGAATTCACCCCTCCACTTT.

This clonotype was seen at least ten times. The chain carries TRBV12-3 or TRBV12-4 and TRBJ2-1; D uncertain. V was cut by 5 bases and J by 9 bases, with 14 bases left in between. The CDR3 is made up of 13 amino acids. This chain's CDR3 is CASSTVRSGEQFF. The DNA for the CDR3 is TGTGCCAGCAGTACAGTCCGAAGTGGTGAGCAGTTCTTC.

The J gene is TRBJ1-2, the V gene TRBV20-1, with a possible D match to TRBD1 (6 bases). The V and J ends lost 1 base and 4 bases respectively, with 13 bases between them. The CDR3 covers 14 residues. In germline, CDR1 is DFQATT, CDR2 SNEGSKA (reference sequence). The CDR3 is CSARGGHAPYGYTF. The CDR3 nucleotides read TGCAGTGCTAGAGGGGGACACGCGCCCTATGGCTACACCTTC.

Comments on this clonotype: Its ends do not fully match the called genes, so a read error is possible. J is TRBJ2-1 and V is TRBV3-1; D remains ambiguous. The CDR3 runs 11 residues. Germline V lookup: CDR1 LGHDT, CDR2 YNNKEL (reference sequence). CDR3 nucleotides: TGTGCCAGCAGAGGAACAGTCGAGCAGTTTTTC. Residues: CASRGTVEQFF.

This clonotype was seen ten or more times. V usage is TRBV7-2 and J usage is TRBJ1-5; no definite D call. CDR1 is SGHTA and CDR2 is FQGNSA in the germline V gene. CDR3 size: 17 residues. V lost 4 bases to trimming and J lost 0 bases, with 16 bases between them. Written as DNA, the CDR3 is TGTGCCAGCAGCTCCTTTCACACGGGGATTAGCAATCAGCCCCAGCATTTT. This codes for CASSSFHTGISNQPQHF. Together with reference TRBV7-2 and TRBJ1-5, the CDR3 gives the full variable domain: GAGVSQSPSNKVTEKGKDVELRCDPISGHTALYWYRQSLGQGLEFLIYFQGNSAPDKSGLPSDRFSAERTGGSVSTLTIQRTQQEDSAVYLCASSSFHTGISNQPQHFGDGTRLSIL.

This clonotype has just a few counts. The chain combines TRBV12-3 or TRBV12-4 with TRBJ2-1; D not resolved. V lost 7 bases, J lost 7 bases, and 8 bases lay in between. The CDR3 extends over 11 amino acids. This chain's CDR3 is CASNYGNEQFF. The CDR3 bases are TGTGCCAGCAATTACGGGAATGAGCAGTTCTTC.

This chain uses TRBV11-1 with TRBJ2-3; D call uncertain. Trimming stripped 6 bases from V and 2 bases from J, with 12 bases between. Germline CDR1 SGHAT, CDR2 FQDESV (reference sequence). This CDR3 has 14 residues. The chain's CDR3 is CASSGFGSTDTQYF. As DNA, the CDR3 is TGTGCCAGCAGTGGGTTCGGATCCACAGATACGCAGTATTTT.

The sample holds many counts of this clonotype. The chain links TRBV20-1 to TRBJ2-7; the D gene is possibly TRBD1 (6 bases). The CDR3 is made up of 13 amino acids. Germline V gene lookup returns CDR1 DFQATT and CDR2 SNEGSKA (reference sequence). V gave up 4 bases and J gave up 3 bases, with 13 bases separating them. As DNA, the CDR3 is TGCAGTGCTACAGTTAGGGGGAACTACGAGCAGTACGTC. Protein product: CSATVRGNYEQYV.

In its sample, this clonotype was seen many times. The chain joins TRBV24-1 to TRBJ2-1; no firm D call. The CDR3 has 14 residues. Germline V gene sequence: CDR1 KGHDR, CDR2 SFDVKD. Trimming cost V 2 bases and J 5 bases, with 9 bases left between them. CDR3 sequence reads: CATSDSPGDNEQFF. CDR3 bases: TGTGCCACCAGTGATTCCCCAGGTGACAATGAGCAGTTCTTC.

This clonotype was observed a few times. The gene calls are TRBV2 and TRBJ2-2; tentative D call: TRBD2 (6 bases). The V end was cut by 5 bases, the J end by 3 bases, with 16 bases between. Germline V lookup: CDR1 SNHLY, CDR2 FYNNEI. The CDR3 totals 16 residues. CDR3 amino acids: CASSMGSRDYTGELFF. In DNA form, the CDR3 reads TGTGCCAGCAGTATGGGGTCTCGGGACTACACCGGGGAGCTGTTTTTT.

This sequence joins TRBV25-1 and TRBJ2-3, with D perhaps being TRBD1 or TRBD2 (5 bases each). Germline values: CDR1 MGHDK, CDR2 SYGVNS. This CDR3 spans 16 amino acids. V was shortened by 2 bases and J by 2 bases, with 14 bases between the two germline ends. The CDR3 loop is CASSEGTKVVTDTQYF. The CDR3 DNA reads TGTGCCAGCAGTGAAGGGACCAAGGTTGTCACAGATACGCAGTATTTT.

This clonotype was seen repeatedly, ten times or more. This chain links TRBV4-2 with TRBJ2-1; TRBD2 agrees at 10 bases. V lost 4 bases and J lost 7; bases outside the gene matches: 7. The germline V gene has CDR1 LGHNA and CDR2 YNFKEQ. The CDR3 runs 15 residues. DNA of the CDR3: TGTGCCAGCAGCCGCGGAACTAGCGGGATAAATGAGCAGTTCTTC. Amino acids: CASSRGTSGINEQFF.

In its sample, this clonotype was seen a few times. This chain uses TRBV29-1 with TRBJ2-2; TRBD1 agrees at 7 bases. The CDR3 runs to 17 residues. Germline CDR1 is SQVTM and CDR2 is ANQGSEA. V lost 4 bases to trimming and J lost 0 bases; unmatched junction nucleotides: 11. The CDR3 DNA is TGCAGCGTTGGGGCCGGGTGGCAGGGGGCGAACACCGGGGAGCTGTTTTTT. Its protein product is CSVGAGWQGANTGELFF.

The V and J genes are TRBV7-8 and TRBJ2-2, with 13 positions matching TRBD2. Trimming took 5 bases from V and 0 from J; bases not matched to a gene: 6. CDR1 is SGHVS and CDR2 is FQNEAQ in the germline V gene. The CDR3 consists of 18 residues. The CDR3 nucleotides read TGTGCCAGCAGCCCCCAAACTAGCGGGAGGGCGAACACCGGGGAGCTGTTTTTT. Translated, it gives CASSPQTSGRANTGELFF.